These 23 T cell receptor beta chains were all obtained from the same sample, sequenced in a study of T cells in Graves' hyperthyroidism and ophthalmopathy. RNA transcripts provided the source from which TCR beta CDR3 regions were amplified. A first-round RT-PCR of the TCR CDR3 used the HTBI primer set. MiXCR, run by TCRdb on the multiplex PCR reads, gives a single entry per CDR3 protein. The data contain under 450,000 distinct CDR3 sequences, approximately 15% of them singletons. The specimen sequenced was blood. The receptors here all came from a woman aged 18 to 35 with Graves' hyperthyroidism.

This clonotype has a handful of counts. The genes are TRBV12-5 and TRBJ2-7; D is uncertain. V lost 1 base and J lost 5, with 21 bases in between. CDR1 is LGHNT, CDR2 FRNRAP, per germline. The CDR3 is made up of 17 amino acids. The chain's CDR3 is CASGLATPTPGRNEQYF. CDR3 in DNA: TGTGCTAGTGGTTTGGCCACTCCTACCCCCGGACGGAACGAGCAGTACTTC.

This clonotype was observed at least ten times. This rearrangement joins TRBV18 to TRBJ2-1, with D perhaps TRBD2 (6 bases). With 5 bases removed from V and 7 bases from J, the gap between germline ends came to 12 bases. This CDR3 region has 13 residues. Germline CDR1 KGHSH, CDR2 LQKENI. In DNA form, the CDR3 reads TGTGCCAGCTCAAGTCCTAGCGTAAATGAGCAGTTCTTC. Amino acids: CASSSPSVNEQFF.

The chain carries TRBV7-9 and TRBJ1-6; no definite D call. The germline V and J ends were trimmed by 4 bases and 10 bases, with 17 bases remaining between them. This CDR3 is 15 amino acids long. Per germline, CDR1 SEHNR and CDR2 FQNEAQ (reference sequence). CDR3 DNA: TGTGCCAGCAGCTGGTCCGGACGGGGTCTATCACCCCTCCACTTT. Translated: CASSWSGRGLSPLHF.

This clonotype was seen ten or more times. The chain uses TRBV20-1 and TRBJ2-7, with 9 bases lining up with TRBD2. CDR3 length: 20 amino acids. Germline CDR1 is DFQATT and CDR2 is SNEGSKA (reference sequence). Trimming cost V 0 bases and J 6 bases; bases outside gene matches: 24. The CDR3 protein is CSARERAASRLAGNSREQYF. CDR3 DNA sequence: TGCAGTGCTAGAGAGAGGGCGGCGTCCCGTCTAGCGGGAAACAGCCGCGAGCAGTACTTC.

This clonotype has ten or more counts. V is TRBV11-2 and J is TRBJ2-3; possibly TRBD1 or TRBD2 for D (6 bases each). The CDR3 sequence is 13 residues long. Trimming left V 5 bases short and J 13 bases short, with 19 bases between. CDR1 is SGHAT and CDR2 is FQNNGV in the germline V gene. This CDR3 reads CASSRDTEREKYF. For the CDR3, the DNA is TGTGCCAGCAGCCGGGACACGGAACGGGAGAAGTATTTT.

Many counts were recorded for this clonotype. The chain combines TRBV7-3 with TRBJ2-2; D gene ambiguous. This CDR3 is 13 amino acids long. Looked up from germline, CDR1 is SGHTA and CDR2 is FQGTGA. V lost 5 bases and J lost 5, with 9 bases in between. CDR3 bases: TGTGCCAGCAGCCCCGATGTGACCGGGGAGCTGTTTTTT. This sequence encodes CASSPDVTGELFF.

The chain recombines TRBV6-2 or TRBV6-3 with TRBJ2-2, with D perhaps TRBD1 (6 bases). CDR3 length: 15 residues. From germline, CDR1 is MNHEY and CDR2 SVGEGT. V was shortened by 7 bases and J by 1 base, with 13 bases between the two germline ends. DNA of the CDR3: TGTGCCAGCAAACCGGAGACAGGGAACACCGGGGAGCTGTTTTTT. It specifies CASKPETGNTGELFF.

V is TRBV27 and J is TRBJ2-7; tentatively, D is TRBD2 (5 bases). V lost 2 bases, J lost 7 bases, and 12 bases lay in between. The CDR3 contains 13 residues. Germline V CDR1 and CDR2: MNHEY, SMNVEV (reference sequence). The CDR3 loop is CASSLGGLREQYF. CDR3 sequence (DNA): TGTGCCAGCAGTTTAGGAGGCCTACGGGAGCAGTACTTC.

This clonotype occurred many times. The chain joins TRBV7-8 to TRBJ1-4; D remains ambiguous. CDR3 length: 15 amino acids. Germline CDR1 reads SGHVS; CDR2 reads FQNEAQ. V was shortened by 3 bases and J by 3 bases, with 11 bases between the two germline ends. The CDR3 protein is CASSFKRNANEKLFF. The CDR3 bases are TGTGCCAGCAGCTTTAAGAGAAATGCTAATGAAAAACTGTTTTTT.

This clonotype appeared many times. The chain carries TRBV14 and TRBJ2-3; D perhaps matches TRBD1 (5 bases). The CDR3 covers 14 residues. Germline V gene data show CDR1 as SGHDN and CDR2 as FVKESK. V shed 3 bases and J shed 2 bases, with 9 bases lying between them. In DNA form, the CDR3 reads TGTGCCAGCAGCCATACAGGAGACACAGATACGCAGTATTTT. Protein: CASSHTGDTDTQYF.

This clonotype was counted at least ten times. The V gene is TRBV12-3 or TRBV12-4, the J gene TRBJ2-7; perhaps TRBD2 as D (6 bases). V was trimmed by 8 bases and J by 0 bases, leaving 14 bases between them. The CDR3 loop spans 14 amino acids. CDR3 sequence (DNA): TGTGCCAGCGGGGAGGATCCTTTCTCCTACGAGCAGTACTTC. This translates into CASGEDPFSYEQYF.

This clonotype was seen more than once but under ten times. The genes are TRBV5-5 and TRBJ1-5; the D is unclear. The CDR3 consists of 14 residues. V gave up 4 bases and J gave up 5 bases, with 13 bases separating them. Germline CDR1 is SGHKS and CDR2 is YYEKEE (reference sequence). CDR3 in DNA: TGTGCCAGCAGCCCTCAGGCGCAGGATCAGCCCCAGCATTTT. Translation: CASSPQAQDQPQHF.

Many counts were recorded for this clonotype. V usage is TRBV28 and J usage is TRBJ2-1; the D is unclear. V gave up 6 bases and J gave up 4 bases, with 10 bases separating them. The CDR3 totals 13 residues. The germline V gene encodes CDR1 MDHEN and CDR2 SYDVKM. CDR3: CASRENGYNEQFF. DNA for the CDR3: TGTGCCAGCAGAGAAAACGGATACAATGAGCAGTTCTTC.

As for this clonotype: One base away lies a much larger clone, so this may be a sequencing read error. The gene calls are TRBV6-4 and TRBJ1-4, with 9 bases matching TRBD1. CDR1 and CDR2 (germline): MRHNA, SNTAGT. With V trimmed by 5 bases and J by 7 bases, 8 bases remained unmatched. CDR3 size: 15 residues. The CDR3: CASSYGTGSPEKLFF. The CDR3 region has the DNA TGTGCCAGCAGTTATGGGACAGGGTCGCCTGAAAAACTGTTTTTT.

This clonotype has only a few counts. The chain employs TRBV13 and TRBJ2-7; TRBD1 agrees at 8 bases. J lost 4 bases, V lost 5 bases, and 7 bases had no gene match. The CDR3 covers 14 residues. CDR1 is PRHDT and CDR2 is FYEKMQ in the germline V gene (reference sequence). In DNA, the CDR3 is TGTGCCAGCAGCGTCCGGGACAGGCGATACGAGCAGTACTTC. This encodes CASSVRDRRYEQYF.

This clonotype was detected ten times or more. The CDR3: CASSESSGTDTQYF. The CDR3 coding sequence is TGTGCCAGCAGCGAGTCTAGCGGCACAGATACGCAGTATTTT. The chain links TRBV9 to TRBJ2-3, with D perhaps matching TRBD2 (6 bases). Germline CDR1 reads SGDLS; CDR2 reads YYNGEE. V lost 3 bases to trimming and J lost 1 base, with 9 bases between them. CDR3 length: 14 residues.

This clonotype has only a few counts. The chain carries TRBV20-1 and TRBJ2-5, with TRBD2 identical over 8 bases. J gave up 1 base and V 3 bases, and 4 bases lay outside the gene matches. The V gene's germline CDR1 is DFQATT and CDR2 SNEGSKA (reference sequence). The CDR3 covers 14 residues. This CDR3 is CSARIAGSQETQYF. The CDR3 DNA reads as TGCAGTGCTAGGATAGCGGGGAGCCAAGAGACCCAGTACTTC.

This clonotype was seen ten or more times. This chain connects TRBV5-1 to TRBJ1-1; 8 bases fit TRBD1. The trim removed 5 bases at V and 5 bases at J, leaving 14 bases unmatched. The germline V gene has CDR1 SGHRS and CDR2 YFSETQ. The CDR3 length is 16 residues. CDR3: CASRPYTGGRNTEAFF. DNA of the CDR3: TGCGCCAGCAGACCCTATACAGGGGGAAGGAATACTGAAGCTTTCTTT.

The rearrangement links TRBV27 to TRBJ2-1; 8 bases match TRBD1. The V and J ends lost 0 bases and 0 bases, in that order; junction bases with no gene match: 1. Germline V lookup: CDR1 MNHEY, CDR2 SMNVEV (reference sequence). The CDR3 is 16 residues long. In nucleotides, the CDR3 is TGTGCCAGCAGTTTATCCCAGGGGGCCTCCTACAATGAGCAGTTCTTC. It yields the protein CASSLSQGASYNEQFF.

This clonotype occurred many times. This chain joins TRBV7-8 and TRBJ1-6; 8 bases line up with TRBD1. The CDR3 runs to 15 residues. Looked up from germline, CDR1 is SGHVS and CDR2 is FQNEAQ. Trimming removed 1 base from V and 7 bases from J; junction bases left unmatched: 3. CDR3 in amino acids: CASSLGTGRNSPLHF. DNA for the CDR3: TGTGCCAGCAGCTTAGGGACAGGGCGCAATTCACCCCTCCACTTT.

The sample holds many counts of this clonotype. The chain has TRBV12-3 or TRBV12-4 and TRBJ2-1; TRBD2 matches at 12 bases. The CDR3 covers 14 residues. With 5 bases clipped from V and 7 bases from J, the junction kept 3 bases outside the gene matches. The CDR3 nucleotides read TGTGCCAGCAGTCCTAGCGGGGGGGCTAATGAGCAGTTCTTC. Protein sequence: CASSPSGGANEQFF.

The genes are TRBV27 and TRBJ2-6, with TRBD1 as a possible D gene (5 bases). The V end was cut by 8 bases, the J end by 2 bases, with 10 bases between. The CDR3 is made up of 14 amino acids. Looked up from germline, CDR1 is MNHEY and CDR2 is SMNVEV (reference sequence). The CDR3 is CASGRTPGANVLTF. The CDR3 DNA reads as TGTGCCAGCGGACGGACACCTGGGGCCAACGTCCTGACTTTC.

The V gene is TRBV7-9, the J gene TRBJ2-3; 8 bases are a match to TRBD1. CDR1 is SEHNR and CDR2 is FQNEAQ in the germline V gene (reference sequence). The CDR3 spans 15 residues. V was clipped by 4 bases and J by 2 bases; unmatched bases: 5. The CDR3 DNA follows: TGTGCCAGCAGCTCGGACAGGGCTTTCACAGATACGCAGTATTTT. Translated, it gives CASSSDRAFTDTQYF.